This T cell receptor beta chain came from a study of early T cells in non-severe SARS-CoV-2 infection. Overall study: Chains were unpaired, as sequencing was done on bulk RNA from unsorted whole blood.

CDR1 is SQVTM, CDR2 ANQGSEA, per germline. This CDR3 spans 15 amino acids. Between the trimmed V and J ends, which lost 4 bases and 0 bases, there was a span of 10 bases. Molecules of cDNA were individually given unique molecular identifiers that were attached to them. TCRdb called the 5' RACE reads again in MiXCR, with one record for every CDR3 protein. The data show roughly 72,000 distinct CDR3 sequences, 12% seen once. This clonotype showed up many times. The chain recombines TRBV29-1 with TRBJ2-6; D might be TRBD2 (6 bases). This clonotype originated in an adult who was a healthcare worker with PCR-confirmed SARS-CoV-2 infection or an uninfected control (not recorded which). The material was whole blood, obtained at baseline. This CDR3 reads CSVVGGSSGANVLTF. The CDR3 region has the DNA TGCAGCGTTGTTGGAGGGAGCTCTGGGGCCAACGTCCTGACTTTC.